This T cell receptor (beta chain) derives from a study of T cell responses to AZD1222 COVID-19 vaccine. Study results and caveats: Distributed over spike, vaccine-associated CD4 TCRs predominated at 160-218 and 743-854. Recipients of two AZD1222 doses showed rising Spike-specific TCR breadth and depth. It should be noted that donors were predominantly white British and more often female, and clonal diversity was possibly underestimated. Baseline seropositivity characterized only a handful of AZD1222 recipients.

Repertoires were generated with immunoSEQ multiplex PCR, while TCRdb's copy carries only in-frame clones and drops some. Here the sample spans 140,000 to 150,000 clones, approximately 91% being singletons. CDR3 size: 13 residues. The germline V gene has CDR1 MNHEY and CDR2 SMNVEV (reference sequence). V lost 6 bases, J lost 3 bases, and 11 bases lay in between. A remark on this clone: The antigen remains unidentified.

V usage is TRBV27 and J usage is TRBJ1-2; D call uncertain. Sequencing used peripheral blood, obtained 28 days after the second dose of the MenACWY control vaccine. The TCR originated in an adult who received the MenACWY meningococcal vaccine as a control. The CDR3, as DNA: TGTGCCAGCAGGATGGACTTAGACTATGGCTACACCTTC. Protein sequence: CASRMDLDYGYTF.